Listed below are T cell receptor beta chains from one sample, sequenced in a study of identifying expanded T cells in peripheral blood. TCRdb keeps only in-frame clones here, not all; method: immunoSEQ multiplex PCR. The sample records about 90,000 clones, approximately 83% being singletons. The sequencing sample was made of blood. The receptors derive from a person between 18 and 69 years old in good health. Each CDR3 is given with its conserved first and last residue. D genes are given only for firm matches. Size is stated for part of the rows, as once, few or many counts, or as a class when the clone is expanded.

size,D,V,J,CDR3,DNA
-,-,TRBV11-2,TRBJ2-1,CASTQRRGAGEQFF,TGTGCCAGCACCCAACGGAGGGGGGCGGGAGAGCAGTTCTTC
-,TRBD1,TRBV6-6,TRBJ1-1,CASSYPRGRRNTEAFF,TGTGCCAGCAGTTACCCAAGGGGGCGCCGGAACACTGAAGCTTTCTTT
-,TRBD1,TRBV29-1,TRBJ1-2,CSHRGLDGYTF,TGCAGTCACAGGGGGTTGGATGGCTACACCTTC
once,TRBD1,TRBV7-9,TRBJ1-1,CASSQDRGTVEHTEAFF,TGTGCCAGCAGCCAGGACAGGGGAACTGTGGAGCACACTGAAGCTTTCTTT
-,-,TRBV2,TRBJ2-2,CASKSGPRLSGELFF,TGTGCCAGCAAATCGGGCCCTAGACTATCCGGGGAGCTGTTTTTT
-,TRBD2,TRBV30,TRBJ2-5,CAWHPISGSSVETQYF,TGTGCCTGGCACCCCATTAGCGGGAGCTCAGTCGAGACCCAGTACTTC
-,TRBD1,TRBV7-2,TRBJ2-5,CASSLGGQQETQYF,TGTGCCAGCAGCTTAGGGGGACAGCAAGAGACCCAGTACTTC
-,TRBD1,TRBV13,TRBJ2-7,CASSSGTGEREQYF,TGTGCCAGCAGCTCGGGGACAGGGGAACGCGAGCAGTACTTC
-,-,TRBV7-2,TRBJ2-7,CASSLSVLGAGEQYF,TGTGCCAGCAGCTTATCAGTCCTGGGGGCCGGCGAGCAGTACTTC
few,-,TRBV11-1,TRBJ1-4,CASSLTADGKLFF,TGTGCCAGCAGCTTAACCGCCGACGGAAAACTGTTTTTT
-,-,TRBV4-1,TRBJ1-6,CASSQALPDISYNSPLHF,TGCGCCAGCAGCCAAGCTCTCCCCGATATCTCCTATAATTCACCCCTCCACTTT
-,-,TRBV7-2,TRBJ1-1,CASSLVRETTEAFF,TGTGCCAGCAGCTTAGTACGGGAAACCACTGAAGCTTTCTTT
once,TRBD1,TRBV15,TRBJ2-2,CATSRDGQGLFNTGELFF,TGTGCCACCAGCAGAGACGGACAGGGGCTTTTTAACACCGGGGAGCTGTTTTTT
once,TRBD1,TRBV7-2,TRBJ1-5,CASSLYRGGNQPQHF,TGTGCCAGCAGCTTATACAGGGGAGGTAATCAGCCCCAGCATTTT
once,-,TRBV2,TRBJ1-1,CASSERGGTEAFF,TGTGCCAGCAGTGAAAGGGGGGGGACAGAAGCTTTCTTT
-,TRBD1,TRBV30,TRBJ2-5,CAWSETGEETQYF,TGTGCCTGGAGTGAGACAGGGGAAGAGACCCAGTACTTC
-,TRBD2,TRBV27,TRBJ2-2,CASSQTSGGHTGELFF,TGTGCCAGCAGCCAAACTAGCGGGGGGCACACCGGGGAGCTGTTTTTT
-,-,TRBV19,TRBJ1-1,CASRAEGRPNTEAFF,TGTGCCAGTAGAGCCGAGGGACGGCCGAACACTGAAGCTTTCTTT
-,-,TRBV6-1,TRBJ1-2,CASGSDVGSRYTF,TGTGCCAGCGGATCTGACGTGGGTTCCCGCTACACCTTC
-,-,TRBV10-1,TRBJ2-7,CASSGSTGTQPYEQYF,TGCGCCAGCAGTGGCTCCACCGGGACCCAACCCTACGAGCAGTACTTC
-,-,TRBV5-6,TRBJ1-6,CASSLEGGDSPLHF,TGTGCCAGCAGCTTGGAGGGAGGGGATTCACCCCTCCACTTT
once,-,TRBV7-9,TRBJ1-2,CASSLVGQSYGYTF,TGTGCCAGCAGCTTAGTCGGGCAAAGCTATGGCTACACCTTC
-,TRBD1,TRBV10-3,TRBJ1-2,CATRGGNYGYTF,TGTGCCACCAGGGGGGGAAACTATGGCTACACCTTC
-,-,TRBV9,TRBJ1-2,CASSASVGVYGYTF,TGTGCCAGCAGCGCCTCCGTTGGGGTCTATGGCTACACCTTC
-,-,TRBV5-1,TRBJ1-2,CASSLEGARGYTF,TGCGCCAGCAGCTTGGAGGGAGCCAGGGGCTACACCTTC
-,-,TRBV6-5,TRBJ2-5,CASSKGDGLAQYF,TGTGCCAGCAGTAAAGGGGACGGATTGGCCCAGTACTTC
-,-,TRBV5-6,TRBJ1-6,CASSLRGRTYNSPLHF,TGTGCCAGCAGCTTGCGGGGAAGGACCTATAATTCACCCCTCCACTTT
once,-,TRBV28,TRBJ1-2,CASTRRPAAGRGGGYTF,TGTGCCAGCACCCGAAGACCCGCCGCTGGGAGAGGGGGTGGCTACACCTTC
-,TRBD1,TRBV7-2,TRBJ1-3,CASSNSGTANPGNTIYF,TGTGCCAGCAGCAACTCAGGGACAGCCAACCCTGGAAACACCATATATTTT
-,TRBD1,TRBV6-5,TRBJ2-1,CASSPDRGFNNEQFF,TGTGCCAGCAGTCCGGACAGGGGGTTCAACAATGAGCAGTTCTTC
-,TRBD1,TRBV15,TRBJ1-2,CATSSGDRGHNYGYTF,TGTGCCACCAGCAGTGGGGACAGGGGGCATAACTATGGCTACACCTTC
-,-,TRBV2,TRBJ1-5,CASRRSGQNDYSNQPQHF,TGTGCCAGCAGGCGATCGGGGCAGAATGATTATAGCAATCAGCCCCAGCATTTT
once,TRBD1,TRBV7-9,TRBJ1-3,CASRDSSGNTIYF,TGTGCCAGTAGGGACAGCTCTGGAAACACCATATATTTT
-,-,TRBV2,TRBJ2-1,CASSEEWAVEPYNEQFF,TGTGCCAGCAGTGAGGAGTGGGCAGTTGAACCTTACAATGAGCAGTTCTTC
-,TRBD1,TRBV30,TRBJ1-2,CAWSVGQGIFGYGYTF,TGTGCCTGGAGTGTAGGACAGGGGATATTCGGCTATGGCTACACCTTC
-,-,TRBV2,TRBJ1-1,CASSEGAPGGTEAFF,TGTGCCAGCAGTGAAGGGGCGCCGGGGGGCACTGAAGCTTTCTTT